The clone carrying this TCR beta chain was seen just once. Sequencing was performed with immunoSEQ multiplex PCR; in TCRdb, only in-frame clones are kept and a portion is missing. The profile shows approximately 300,000 clones, more than 75% of them singletons. The source of the sample is a study of blood T cell repertoires in COVID-19. What was sequenced was PBMCs or T cells enriched from blood (not recorded which). The clonotype was recovered from a young woman who had recovered from COVID-19.

The CDR3 DNA reads TGTGCCAGCAGGACAGGGGGTATATACGAGCAGTACTTC. Protein sequence: CASRTGGIYEQYF. The genes are TRBV2 and TRBJ2-7, with 9 positions matching TRBD1. CDR1 is SNHLY, CDR2 FYNNEI, per germline. This CDR3 contains 13 residues. V lost 6 bases and J lost 4; bases outside the gene matches: 4.